The sequence of this T cell receptor beta chain was determined in a study of blood T cell repertoires in COVID-19. Overall study context: The United States, Italy and Spain were the sources of the acute and convalescent COVID-19 samples.

TCRdb's table, derived via immunoSEQ multiplex PCR, lists solely in-frame clones and lacks some. The top ten clones hold roughly 4% of a sample with some 460,000 clones, roughly 91% of them seen once. Germline V gene lookup returns CDR1 SGHDT and CDR2 YYEEEE. The J segment lost 2 bases and the V segment lost 4 bases, leaving 10 bases of the junction unmatched. The CDR3 is 16 amino acids. The material sequenced was peripheral blood. This chain uses TRBV5-6 with TRBJ2-5; TRBD1 agrees at 8 bases. The clonotype comes from a woman in her thirties with acute or convalescent COVID-19. The CDR3 loop is CASSQRQGPWQETQYF. CDR3 coding DNA: TGTGCCAGCAGCCAAAGACAGGGGCCCTGGCAAGAGACCCAGTACTTC.